Listed below are T cell receptor beta chains from one sample, sequenced in a study of metastatic and nonmetastatic thyroid tumors. TCRdb re-analyzed the PCR reads using MiXCR. The table records 25,000 to 35,000 clones, 3.5% to 5% of them present only once. Sequencing input: blood. All receptors derive from a female donor with papillary thyroid cancer or a benign thyroid nodule (not recorded which). Some clones in this sample may be carry-over from other donors' samples. Both conserved end residues are part of each CDR3. Fields, in order: CDR3 protein, CDR3 DNA, V gene, J gene, D gene, clone size. A D gene is named only where the DNA matches it firmly. Where a row states a size, it is once, few, many or the class of an expanded clone; other rows omit it.

CDR3 protein: CASSYGVISAMNTEAFF
CDR3 DNA: TGTGCCAGCAGTTACGGGGTAATCTCGGCCATGAACACTGAAGCTTTCTTT
V gene: TRBV6-5
J gene: TRBJ1-1
D gene: -
clone size: -

CDR3 protein: CASSLGATNRDYGYTF
CDR3 DNA: TGTGCCAGCAGCTTAGGGGCTACGAATAGGGACTATGGCTACACCTTC
V gene: TRBV7-2
J gene: TRBJ1-2
D gene: -
clone size: many

CDR3 protein: CASSPQRTSGRVWPDTKYF
CDR3 DNA: TGTGCCAGCAGCCCACAAAGGACTAGCGGGAGGGTATGGCCAGATACGAAGTATTTT
V gene: TRBV7-6
J gene: TRBJ2-3
D gene: TRBD2
clone size: few

CDR3 protein: CASSLESSGNNEQFF
CDR3 DNA: TGCGCCAGCAGCTTGGAGTCTAGCGGGAACAATGAGCAGTTCTTC
V gene: TRBV5-1
J gene: TRBJ2-1
D gene: TRBD2
clone size: few

CDR3 protein: CASSGGVGPDEQYF
CDR3 DNA: TGTGCCAGCAGCGGAGGGGTAGGGCCAGACGAGCAGTACTTC
V gene: TRBV7-8
J gene: TRBJ2-7
D gene: -
clone size: medium-sized

CDR3 protein: CASSPTNQETQYF
CDR3 DNA: TGTGCCAGCAGCCCGACAAACCAAGAGACCCAGTACTTC
V gene: TRBV6-1
J gene: TRBJ2-5
D gene: -
clone size: many

CDR3 protein: CASKQGARSQPQHF
CDR3 DNA: TGTGCCAGCAAACAGGGGGCGAGGAGTCAGCCCCAGCATTTT
V gene: TRBV12-3/TRBV12-4
J gene: TRBJ1-5
D gene: TRBD1
clone size: -

CDR3 protein: CASSQRAGGYNEQFF
CDR3 DNA: TGCGCCAGCAGCCAAAGAGCGGGAGGGTACAATGAGCAGTTCTTC
V gene: TRBV4-1
J gene: TRBJ2-1
D gene: TRBD2
clone size: many

CDR3 protein: CAIAGDMQYF
CDR3 DNA: TGTGCCATCGCGGGAGATATGCAGTATTTT
V gene: TRBV12-3/TRBV12-4
J gene: TRBJ2-3
D gene: TRBD2
clone size: few

CDR3 protein: CASSWGQGAGTEAFF
CDR3 DNA: TGTGCCAGCAGCTGGGGACAGGGGGCCGGTACTGAAGCTTTCTTT
V gene: TRBV7-9
J gene: TRBJ1-1
D gene: TRBD1
clone size: many

CDR3 protein: CASSEEASVGEQYF
CDR3 DNA: TGTGCCAGCAGTGAAGAGGCTAGCGTCGGCGAGCAGTACTTC
V gene: TRBV6-1
J gene: TRBJ2-7
D gene: -
clone size: -

CDR3 protein: CSAREGGRDNEQFF
CDR3 DNA: TGCAGTGCTAGAGAAGGCGGAAGGGACAATGAGCAGTTCTTC
V gene: TRBV20-1
J gene: TRBJ2-1
D gene: -
clone size: few

CDR3 protein: CASSISRQGSWELFF
CDR3 DNA: TGTGCCAGTAGTATTTCCCGCCAAGGGAGCTGGGAGCTGTTTTTT
V gene: TRBV19
J gene: TRBJ2-2
D gene: -
clone size: -

CDR3 protein: CASSLGHEQYF
CDR3 DNA: TGTGCCAGCAGCCTAGGGCACGAGCAGTACTTC
V gene: TRBV28
J gene: TRBJ2-7
D gene: -
clone size: -

CDR3 protein: CASSYLAGGYEQYF
CDR3 DNA: TGTGCCAGCAGTTATTTAGCGGGCGGCTACGAGCAGTACTTC
V gene: TRBV6-1
J gene: TRBJ2-7
D gene: TRBD2
clone size: few

CDR3 protein: CASSLRLAGGDQQFF
CDR3 DNA: TGTGCCAGCAGCTTGCGCTTAGCGGGAGGGGACCAGCAGTTCTTC
V gene: TRBV5-4
J gene: TRBJ2-1
D gene: TRBD2
clone size: -

CDR3 protein: CASSGGRGLRGTEAFF
CDR3 DNA: TGTGCCAGCAGTGGGGGCAGGGGCCTTCGAGGCACTGAAGCTTTCTTT
V gene: TRBV6-1
J gene: TRBJ1-1
D gene: -
clone size: few

CDR3 protein: CASSRKGRGTDTQYF
CDR3 DNA: TGTGCCAGCAGCCGAAAGGGTAGGGGCACAGATACGCAGTATTTT
V gene: TRBV6-2/TRBV6-3
J gene: TRBJ2-3
D gene: -
clone size: -

CDR3 protein: CASSSQGLTNEKLFF
CDR3 DNA: TGTGCCAGCAGCTCCCAGGGTTTAACTAATGAAAAACTGTTTTTT
V gene: TRBV7-9
J gene: TRBJ1-4
D gene: -
clone size: many

CDR3 protein: CANSLGVSGTGELFF
CDR3 DNA: TGTGCCAACAGCTTAGGTGTATCGGGAACCGGGGAGCTGTTTTTT
V gene: TRBV7-2
J gene: TRBJ2-2
D gene: -
clone size: few

CDR3 protein: CAIGSLAVYNEQFF
CDR3 DNA: TGTGCCATCGGATCACTAGCGGTCTACAATGAGCAGTTCTTC
V gene: TRBV10-3
J gene: TRBJ2-1
D gene: TRBD2
clone size: many

CDR3 protein: CASNRGQANYEQYF
CDR3 DNA: TGTGCCAGCAACCGTGGACAGGCCAACTACGAGCAGTACTTC
V gene: TRBV9
J gene: TRBJ2-7
D gene: TRBD1
clone size: many

CDR3 protein: CAWACLAGEVQFF
CDR3 DNA: TGTGCCTGGGCTTGTTTAGCGGGAGAAGTGCAGTTCTTC
V gene: TRBV30
J gene: TRBJ2-1
D gene: TRBD2
clone size: -

CDR3 protein: CASSFIDRAYDEQYF
CDR3 DNA: TGTGCCAGCAGTTTTATCGACAGGGCGTACGACGAGCAGTACTTC
V gene: TRBV28
J gene: TRBJ2-7
D gene: TRBD1
clone size: medium-sized

CDR3 protein: CASSPTRAGTHEQYF
CDR3 DNA: TGTGCCAGCTCACCAACTAGGGCAGGGACCCACGAGCAGTACTTC
V gene: TRBV18
J gene: TRBJ2-7
D gene: -
clone size: many

CDR3 protein: CSARSWRYLYEQYF
CDR3 DNA: TGCAGTGCTAGAAGTTGGCGGTACCTCTACGAGCAGTACTTC
V gene: TRBV20-1
J gene: TRBJ2-7
D gene: -
clone size: few

CDR3 protein: CSVNRGGSSTDTQYF
CDR3 DNA: TGCAGCGTTAATCGGGGCGGGTCTAGCACAGATACGCAGTATTTT
V gene: TRBV29-1
J gene: TRBJ2-3
D gene: -
clone size: many

CDR3 protein: CAIGLAPAGTGELFF
CDR3 DNA: TGTGCCATCGGCCTTGCCCCGGCTGGCACCGGGGAGCTGTTTTTT
V gene: TRBV2
J gene: TRBJ2-2
D gene: -
clone size: -

CDR3 protein: CSARRISGANVLTF
CDR3 DNA: TGCAGTGCTAGGAGGATCTCTGGGGCCAACGTCCTGACTTTC
V gene: TRBV20-1
J gene: TRBJ2-6
D gene: -
clone size: many

CDR3 protein: CAISPAGDRGLNQPQHF
CDR3 DNA: TGTGCCATCAGTCCAGCGGGGGACAGGGGGCTCAATCAGCCCCAGCATTTT
V gene: TRBV10-3
J gene: TRBJ1-5
D gene: TRBD1
clone size: many

CDR3 protein: CASSGREGKHTQYF
CDR3 DNA: TGTGCCAGCAGCGGACGAGAAGGGAAGCATACGCAGTATTTT
V gene: TRBV9
J gene: TRBJ2-3
D gene: -
clone size: many

CDR3 protein: CASSLVFQANSNQPQHF
CDR3 DNA: TGTGCCAGCAGCTTGGTTTTTCAGGCGAATAGCAATCAGCCCCAGCATTTT
V gene: TRBV5-5
J gene: TRBJ1-5
D gene: -
clone size: many

CDR3 protein: CASSPQEVNEQFF
CDR3 DNA: TGTGCCAGCAGCCCCCAAGAGGTCAATGAGCAGTTCTTC
V gene: TRBV7-8
J gene: TRBJ2-1
D gene: -
clone size: few

CDR3 protein: CAIQGTGDFRGYTF
CDR3 DNA: TGTGCCATCCAAGGGACAGGGGATTTCCGTGGCTACACCTTC
V gene: TRBV28
J gene: TRBJ1-2
D gene: TRBD1
clone size: medium-sized

CDR3 protein: CASSGQGGFAEAFF
CDR3 DNA: TGTGCCAGCAGTGGACAGGGGGGGTTCGCTGAAGCTTTCTTT
V gene: TRBV2
J gene: TRBJ1-1
D gene: TRBD1
clone size: many

CDR3 protein: CASSPAPRDTGELFF
CDR3 DNA: TGTGCCAGCAGCCCGGCCCCCCGTGACACCGGGGAGCTGTTTTTT
V gene: TRBV6-2/TRBV6-3
J gene: TRBJ2-2
D gene: -
clone size: medium-sized

CDR3 protein: CASSPGTAGNTIYF
CDR3 DNA: TGCGCCAGCAGCCCGGGGACAGCTGGAAACACCATATATTTT
V gene: TRBV5-1
J gene: TRBJ1-3
D gene: TRBD1
clone size: few

CDR3 protein: CASSGQGAYGYTF
CDR3 DNA: TGTGCCAGCAGCGGACAGGGGGCCTATGGCTACACCTTC
V gene: TRBV3-1
J gene: TRBJ1-2
D gene: TRBD1
clone size: many

CDR3 protein: CASGAGDNEQFF
CDR3 DNA: TGTGCCAGCGGGGCCGGTGACAATGAGCAGTTCTTC
V gene: TRBV12-3/TRBV12-4
J gene: TRBJ2-1
D gene: -
clone size: -

CDR3 protein: CSAVGTSRSLSYNEQFF
CDR3 DNA: TGCAGTGCTGTAGGGACTAGCAGGAGTTTGTCCTACAATGAGCAGTTCTTC
V gene: TRBV20-1
J gene: TRBJ2-1
D gene: TRBD2
clone size: many

CDR3 protein: CASSSHTGGADTQYF
CDR3 DNA: TGTGCCAGCAGCTCTCACACAGGGGGCGCAGATACGCAGTATTTT
V gene: TRBV13
J gene: TRBJ2-3
D gene: TRBD1
clone size: many

CDR3 protein: CASHVRGSPLHF
CDR3 DNA: TGTGCCAGCCATGTCAGGGGTTCACCCCTCCACTTT
V gene: TRBV6-1
J gene: TRBJ1-6
D gene: -
clone size: few

CDR3 protein: CASSFQGAFSYEQYF
CDR3 DNA: TGTGCCAGCAGTTTCCAGGGGGCCTTCTCCTACGAGCAGTACTTC
V gene: TRBV28
J gene: TRBJ2-7
D gene: TRBD1
clone size: medium-sized

CDR3 protein: CASSSHGGGGYTF
CDR3 DNA: TGTGCCAGCAGCTCGCACGGGGGCGGGGGCTACACCTTC
V gene: TRBV7-8
J gene: TRBJ1-2
D gene: -
clone size: few